These 19 T cell receptor beta chains were all obtained from the same sample, sequenced in a study of blood T cell repertoires in COVID-19. Repertoires were generated with immunoSEQ multiplex PCR, while TCRdb's copy carries only in-frame clones and drops some. The profile shows approximately 70,000 clones, just over 90% of them singletons. Material for sequencing was peripheral blood. The receptors shown here come from a man aged 45-65 years with COVID-19, enrolled during active disease.

The V gene is TRBV11-3, the J gene TRBJ2-1; maybe TRBD1 (5 bases). Looked up from germline, CDR1 is SGHNT and CDR2 is YENEEA. Trimming removed 5 bases from V and 8 bases from J, with 13 bases in between. CDR3 length: 13 amino acids. CDR3 sequence (DNA): TGTGCCAGCAGCCCAGGGTCGGTCCATGAGCAGTTCTTC. Translated: CASSPGSVHEQFF.

DNA of the CDR3: TGTGCCAGTAATCAAGGACAGACGAACACTGAAGCTTTCTTT. The encoded protein is CASNQGQTNTEAFF. This chain uses TRBV19 with TRBJ1-1, with D tentatively TRBD1 (6 bases). Germline V gene lookup returns CDR1 LNHDA and CDR2 SQIVND (reference sequence). The CDR3 length is 14 residues. The V gene lost 7 bases and the J gene lost 1 base, with 13 bases spanning the gap.

The CDR3 is CSVGGLLAKNIQYF. CDR3 bases: TGCAGCGTTGGAGGGTTATTAGCCAAAAACATTCAGTACTTC. The gene calls are TRBV29-1 and TRBJ2-4; tentative D call: TRBD2 (5 bases). V was cut by 4 bases and J by 0 bases, with 10 bases left in between. Germline V gene lookup returns CDR1 SQVTM and CDR2 ANQGSEA. The CDR3 runs to 14 residues.

V gene TRBV3-1 (or the pseudogene TRBV3-2) combines with J gene TRBJ2-2; D uncertain. Trimming removed 5 bases from V and 3 bases from J, with 4 bases in between. Per germline, CDR1 LGHDT and CDR2 YNNKEL (reference sequence). The length of the CDR3 is 12 residues. The CDR3 DNA reads TGTGCCAGCAGCAGAGACACCGGGGAGCTGTTTTTT. Encoded protein: CASSRDTGELFF.

The chain links TRBV19 to TRBJ2-4; D is possibly TRBD1 (6 bases). V lost 2 bases and J lost 5, with 22 bases in between. CDR1 and CDR2 (germline): LNHDA, SQIVND (reference sequence). CDR3 length: 18 amino acids. CDR3 nucleotides: TGTGCCAGTAGTATACTGCCTGGGGGCGGGCTCGTCCAAAACATTCAGTACTTC. Translation gives CASSILPGGGLVQNIQYF.

V and J are TRBV24-1 and TRBJ2-5; D is possibly TRBD2 (6 bases). This CDR3 is built from 14 residues. With 9 bases removed from V and 3 bases from J, the gap between germline ends came to 16 bases. CDR1 KGHDR and CDR2 SFDVKD come from the germline V gene. As DNA, the CDR3 is TGTGCCACCGGACGTTCCGGGACTGAAGAGACCCAGTACTTC. Its protein product is CATGRSGTEETQYF.

This rearrangement joins TRBV2 to TRBJ2-7; maybe TRBD2 (6 bases). Germline-derived CDR1 and CDR2 are SNHLY and FYNNEI. The CDR3 is 12 residues long. Trimming stripped 6 bases from V and 4 bases from J, with 10 bases between. Here the CDR3 reads CASSRDSYEQYV. CDR3 nucleotides: TGTGCCAGCAGCCGGGACTCATACGAGCAGTACGTC.

The genes are TRBV11-2 and TRBJ2-2; D is possibly TRBD1 (5 bases). Trimming cost V 1 base and J 7 bases, with 10 bases left between them. Per the germline V gene, CDR1 is SGHAT and CDR2 is FQNNGV. There are 14 residues in the CDR3. The CDR3 region has the DNA TGTGCCAGCAGCTTAGGCGGACAAATCGGGGAGCTGTTTTTT. It encodes CASSLGGQIGELFF.

V usage is TRBV11-2 and J usage is TRBJ2-1; 9 bases map to TRBD1. The CDR3 has 15 residues. CDR1 SGHAT and CDR2 FQNNGV come from the germline V gene. The J segment lost 6 bases and the V segment lost 4 bases, leaving 7 bases of the junction unmatched. CDR3 in amino acids: CASSSQGAWGNEQFF. The CDR3 DNA reads as TGTGCCAGCAGCTCACAGGGGGCGTGGGGCAATGAGCAGTTCTTC.

J is TRBJ1-3 and V is TRBV4-3, with D possibly being TRBD1 (5 bases). The germline V gene encodes CDR1 LGHNA and CDR2 YSLEER. V was pared by 0 bases and J by 3 bases, with 12 bases between. The CDR3 contains 16 residues. Here the CDR3 reads CASSQDFKGLGNTIYF. The CDR3 coding sequence is TGCGCCAGCAGCCAAGATTTCAAGGGACTTGGAAACACCATATATTTT.

This clone showed up just once. The V call is TRBV11-1, the J call TRBJ2-7; 9 bases map to TRBD2. CDR1 and CDR2 from the germline V gene are SGHAT and FQDESV (reference sequence). J lost 0 bases, V lost 5 bases, and 8 bases had no gene match. The CDR3 extends over 16 amino acids. The CDR3 reads CASSPYGSGSSYEQYF. The CDR3 DNA sequence: TGTGCCAGCAGCCCCTATGGTAGCGGGAGCTCCTACGAGCAGTACTTC.

V gene TRBV29-1 combines with J gene TRBJ2-5, with D possibly matching TRBD2 (7 bases). Germline CDR1 reads SQVTM; CDR2 reads ANQGSEA. CDR3 length equals 15 residues. V was clipped by 5 bases and J by 1 base, with 17 bases between them. Here the CDR3 reads CSVLRGGGSQETQYF. The DNA for the CDR3 is TGCAGCGTTTTGAGGGGAGGGGGGAGCCAAGAGACCCAGTACTTC.

V gene TRBV21-1 combines with J gene TRBJ1-1; the tabulated D call, TRBD1, remains unverified against the DNA. TRBV21-1 is flagged as a pseudogene. This CDR3 contains 14 residues. CDR3 nucleotide sequence: TGTGCCAGCAGACCCCCAACAGTGAACACTGAAGCTTTCTTT. Translating it yields CASRPPTVNTEAFF.

The chain employs TRBV7-2 and TRBJ2-2; 7 bases are shared with TRBD2. This CDR3 spans 16 amino acids. Germline V gene sequence: CDR1 SGHTA, CDR2 FQGNSA. J was trimmed by 2 bases and V by 5 bases; bases with no gene match: 8. Here the CDR3 reads CASSQRGEGNTGELFF. The CDR3 coding sequence is TGTGCCAGCAGCCAACGCGGGGAGGGCAACACCGGGGAGCTGTTTTTT.

V usage is TRBV7-2 and J usage is TRBJ1-1; D remains ambiguous. The CDR3 contains 17 residues. Between the trimmed V and J ends, which lost 1 base and 0 bases, there was a span of 15 bases. Germline CDR1 and CDR2: SGHTA and FQGNSA. The chain's CDR3 is CASSLDGPIPMNTEAFF. The CDR3, as DNA: TGTGCCAGCAGCTTAGATGGGCCCATACCTATGAACACTGAAGCTTTCTTT. The full variable domain, in which reference TRBV7-2 and TRBJ1-1 provide the parts outside the CDR3, is GAGVSQSPSNKVTEKGKDVELRCDPISGHTALYWYRQSLGQGLEFLIYFQGNSAPDKSGLPSDRFSAERTGGSVSTLTIQRTQQEDSAVYLCASSLDGPIPMNTEAFFGQGTRLTVV.

The chain carries TRBV4-3 and TRBJ2-7, with 10 nucleotides matching TRBD2. Trimming removed 4 bases from V and 2 bases from J; junction bases left unmatched: 5. CDR3 size: 15 residues. Germline assignment: CDR1 LGHNA and CDR2 YSLEER. The CDR3 loop reads CASSLRTSGAYEQYF. CDR3 nucleotides: TGCGCCAGCAGCCTTCGGACTAGCGGTGCCTACGAGCAGTACTTC.

The J gene is TRBJ1-6, the V gene TRBV5-4; 9 bases map to TRBD1. Per the germline V gene, CDR1 is SGHNT and CDR2 is YYREEE (reference sequence). The CDR3 consists of 15 residues. J gave up 6 bases and V 0 bases, and 1 base lay outside the gene matches. The CDR3 here is CASSLVTGGNSPLHF. CDR3 coding DNA: TGTGCCAGCAGCTTGGTGACAGGGGGTAATTCACCCCTCCACTTT.

Points on this clone: Sequence at one end of the junction differs from germline and may be a read error. The chain uses TRBV3-1 (or the pseudogene TRBV3-2) and TRBJ2-1, with 7 bases identical to TRBD1. In germline, CDR1 is LGHDT, CDR2 YNNKEL (reference sequence). The CDR3 totals 14 residues. The CDR3 region is CAGSRGGQDNEQFF. In nucleotides, the CDR3 is TGTGCCGGCAGCAGAGGGGGCCAGGACAATGAGCAGTTCTTC.

The chain combines TRBV28 with TRBJ2-2, with D tentatively TRBD1 (7 bases). The CDR3 loop spans 16 amino acids. Between the trimmed V and J ends, which lost 6 bases and 2 bases, there was a span of 16 bases. CDR1 and CDR2 from the germline V gene are MDHEN and SYDVKM. CDR3 in DNA: TGTGCCAGCAGCAAAGGGCAGGGGGGAAACACCGGGGAGCTGTTTTTT. Amino acids: CASSKGQGGNTGELFF.